This entry lists 29 T cell receptor beta chains sequenced from one sample in a study of beta chain features in type 1 diabetes. Overall study findings and caveats: The study found moderately but significantly shorter TCRB CDR3s in all four CD4+ subsets of Type 1 diabetes patients.

For these TCRs, the target antigens are not known. Since all of the isolated RNA was reverse transcribed, expressed TCRB transcripts were what got sequenced. Method: immunoSEQ multiplex PCR; TCRdb's copy keeps in-frame clones and lacks some. The sample carries approximately 260,000 clones, 20% recorded once. Sequencing input: naive CD4+ T cells from blood. Receptor source: a woman between 40 and 55 years old with type 1 diabetes.

This clone has just a few counts. V usage is TRBV25-1 and J usage is TRBJ1-2, with D possibly being TRBD1 (6 bases). V was cut by 4 bases and J by 2 bases, with 11 bases left in between. The germline CDR1 and CDR2 sequences are MGHDK and SYGVNS. This CDR3 region has 14 residues. The CDR3 bases are TGTGCCAGCAGTGGTACAGGGCGGAACTATGGCTACACCTTC. It specifies CASSGTGRNYGYTF.

The CDR3 sequence: CASRDSPGQVYGYTF. The CDR3, as DNA: TGCGCCAGCAGAGACTCACCGGGACAGGTCTATGGCTACACCTTC. The chain carries TRBV5-1 and TRBJ1-2; 8 bases align to TRBD1. V lost 5 bases and J lost 4; bases outside the gene matches: 10. Per germline, CDR1 SGHRS and CDR2 YFSETQ. The CDR3 spans 15 residues.

The CDR3 region is CASKVEAERNETQYF. In nucleotides, the CDR3 is TGTGCCAGCAAGGTAGAGGCGGAGAGGAATGAGACCCAGTACTTC. The chain combines TRBV6-4 with TRBJ2-5; D is unclear. Germline V CDR1 and CDR2: MRHNA, SNTAGT. Deletions cut 7 bases from V and 5 bases from J, with 20 bases between. The CDR3 consists of 15 residues.

V usage is TRBV2 and J usage is TRBJ1-1; D remains unclear. This CDR3 spans 12 amino acids. V lost 5 bases and J 4 bases, leaving 8 bases between the germline ends. Per germline, CDR1 SNHLY and CDR2 FYNNEI. The CDR3 nucleotides are TGTGCCAGCAGTCGACAAACCACTGAAGCTTTCTTT. This gives the protein CASSRQTTEAFF.

This clone came up a few times. V gene TRBV7-9 combines with J gene TRBJ1-2, with TRBD1 matching over 8 bases. In germline, CDR1 is SEHNR, CDR2 FQNEAQ (reference sequence). CDR3 length equals 13 residues. The junction had 4 bases not matched to a gene; V was cut back by 5 bases and J by 5 bases. CDR3 amino acids: CASSPRTGYGYTF. The CDR3 DNA follows: TGTGCCAGCAGCCCCCGGACAGGGTATGGCTACACCTTC. Full variable domain (remainder filled in from reference TRBV7-9 and TRBJ1-2): DTGVSQNPRHKITKRGQNVTFRCDPISEHNRLYWYRQTLGQGPEFLTYFQNEAQLEKSRLLSDRFSAERPKGSFSTLEIQRTEQGDSAMYLCASSPRTGYGYTFGSGTRLTVV.

This clone was counted only a few times. This rearrangement joins TRBV7-9 to TRBJ1-2; D gene uncertain. Germline V gene lookup returns CDR1 SEHNR and CDR2 FQNEAQ (reference sequence). Trimming shortened V by 4 bases and J by 6 bases, and 6 bases separated the two germline ends. The CDR3 extends over 11 amino acids. CDR3 region: CASSSQNGYTF. CDR3 nucleotide sequence: TGTGCCAGCAGCTCCCAGAATGGCTACACCTTC.

In its sample, this clone was seen a few times. CDR3 nucleotides: TGTGCCAGCAGGCACGGGACAGACTATGGCTACACCTTC. Its protein product is CASRHGTDYGYTF. The chain recombines TRBV28 with TRBJ1-2, with 7 nucleotides matching TRBD1. The CDR3 contains 13 residues. Looked up from germline, CDR1 is MDHEN and CDR2 is SYDVKM. With 6 bases clipped from V and 3 bases from J, the junction kept 4 bases outside the gene matches.

This clone was detected a few times. The V gene is TRBV5-1, the J gene TRBJ1-5, with unresolved D. This CDR3 is 13 amino acids long. The germline gives CDR1 SGHRS, CDR2 YFSETQ. Between the trimmed V and J ends, which lost 4 bases and 7 bases, there was a span of 12 bases. The CDR3 loop reads CASSPEVGQPQHF. CDR3 coding DNA: TGCGCCAGCAGCCCTGAAGTGGGCCAGCCCCAGCATTTT.

The sample holds a few counts of this clone. The CDR3 bases are TGCGCCAGCAGCCAAGCGGGGGGGCAGGAAAACATTCAGTACTTC. This sequence encodes CASSQAGGQENIQYF. V is TRBV4-3 and J is TRBJ2-4; 8 positions match TRBD2. The CDR3 consists of 15 residues. V lost 1 base and J lost 5; bases outside the gene matches: 4. Germline CDR1 reads LGHNA; CDR2 reads YSLEER.

This clone was counted between two and nine times. The chain combines TRBV29-1 with TRBJ2-3; possibly TRBD1 for D (6 bases). CDR1 and CDR2 (germline): SQVTM, ANQGSEA. V dropped 2 bases and J dropped 4 bases, with 13 bases sitting between them. This CDR3 is built from 14 residues. The CDR3 DNA reads TGCAGCGTTGAAAGAGGCAGGGGCCCAGATACGCAGTATTTT. Amino acid sequence: CSVERGRGPDTQYF.

This clone was counted only a few times. The chain carries TRBV4-1 and TRBJ1-5; TRBD1 is a possible D gene (6 bases). This CDR3 region has 14 residues. Germline V gene data show CDR1 as MGHRA and CDR2 as YSYEKL. Trimming stripped 2 bases from V and 7 bases from J, with 12 bases between. CDR3 DNA: TGCGCCAGCAGCCAACTTTTCAGGGGCCAGCCCCAGCATTTT. Translation: CASSQLFRGQPQHF.

V and J are TRBV19 and TRBJ2-4; the D gene is possibly TRBD2 (6 bases). This CDR3 comprises 17 residues. V was clipped by 1 base and J by 0 bases, with 13 bases between them. Germline CDR1 and CDR2: LNHDA and SQIVND (reference sequence). The CDR3 reads CASSIAEGGIAKNIQYF. In nucleotides, the CDR3 is TGTGCCAGTAGTATAGCAGAGGGCGGGATAGCCAAAAACATTCAGTACTTC.

The chain is built from TRBV30 and TRBJ1-3; D call uncertain. V dropped 2 bases and J dropped 0 bases, with 11 bases sitting between them. Germline assignment: CDR1 GTSNPN and CDR2 SVGIG (reference sequence). This CDR3 spans 15 amino acids. CDR3 nucleotides: TGTGCCTGGAGTTTGTCGGGAATCTCTGGAAACACCATATATTTT. Translation gives CAWSLSGISGNTIYF.

The chain joins TRBV5-1 to TRBJ2-1; D possibly corresponds to TRBD2 (5 bases). The CDR3 spans 15 residues. V was cut by 2 bases and J by 7 bases, with 16 bases left in between. The germline V gene encodes CDR1 SGHRS and CDR2 YFSETQ. Here the CDR3 reads CASSFGPSSGNEQFF. CDR3 sequence (DNA): TGCGCCAGCAGCTTCGGGCCTAGCTCTGGGAATGAGCAGTTCTTC.

The chain employs TRBV6-1 and TRBJ1-2; TRBD1 might be the D (6 bases). The germline V gene encodes CDR1 MNHNS and CDR2 SASEGT. V lost 4 bases to trimming and J lost 2 bases, with 14 bases between them. The length of the CDR3 is 15 residues. The CDR3 coding sequence is TGTGCCAGCAGTGGGTCGGGACACCTCAACTATGGCTACACCTTC. It yields the protein CASSGSGHLNYGYTF.

The chain links TRBV2 to TRBJ1-4; 7 nucleotides line up with TRBD1. V shed 10 bases and J 6 bases; nucleotides not matched to a gene: 11. Germline values: CDR1 SNHLY, CDR2 FYNNEI. The CDR3 is 14 amino acids. CDR3 residues: CATLPGQTYEKLFF. CDR3 DNA: TGTGCCACCCTACCGGGACAGACCTATGAAAAACTGTTTTTT.

The chain carries TRBV6-6 and TRBJ1-5; D gene unclear. V shed 5 bases and J shed 7 bases, with 12 bases lying between them. Germline V gene lookup returns CDR1 MNHNY and CDR2 SVGAGI (reference sequence). The CDR3 extends over 13 amino acids. The CDR3 spells CASSQIRGQPQHF. The DNA of the CDR3 is TGTGCCAGCAGTCAAATCAGAGGGCAGCCCCAGCATTTT.

CDR3 coding DNA: TGTGCCTGGTACCCGGGACTAGCGGACCAAGAGACCCAGTACTTC. Its translation is CAWYPGLADQETQYF. The chain couples TRBV30 to TRBJ2-5; 11 bases fit TRBD2. Germline CDR1 GTSNPN, CDR2 SVGIG (reference sequence). CDR3 size: 15 residues. V was clipped by 5 bases and J by 0 bases; unmatched bases: 5.

The chain has TRBV9 and TRBJ2-1, with D possibly being TRBD1 (5 bases). The V gene lost 2 bases and the J gene lost 0 bases, with 9 bases spanning the gap. The CDR3 consists of 15 residues. Germline V CDR1 and CDR2: SGDLS, YYNGEE. CDR3 in amino acids: CASSVGHSSYNEQFF. DNA for the CDR3: TGTGCCAGCAGCGTCGGACACAGCTCCTACAATGAGCAGTTCTTC. The full variable domain, in which reference TRBV9 and TRBJ2-1 provide the parts outside the CDR3, is DSGVTQTPKHLITATGQRVTLRCSPRSGDLSVYWYQQSLDQGLQFLIQYYNGEERAKGNILERFSAQQFPDLHSELNLSSLELGDSALYFCASSVGHSSYNEQFFGPGTRLTVL.

V gene TRBV27 combines with J gene TRBJ2-1; TRBD1 matches 8 bases. CDR1 is MNHEY, CDR2 SMNVEV, per germline (reference sequence). Trimming took 4 bases from V and 7 from J; bases not matched to a gene: 6. This CDR3 region has 14 residues. The CDR3 DNA reads as TGTGCCAGCAGTTCCGGACAGGGCGGGAATGAGCAGTTCTTC. It yields the protein CASSSGQGGNEQFF.

The gene calls are TRBV30 and TRBJ2-7; D gene unclear. CDR1 is GTSNPN, CDR2 SVGIG, per germline (reference sequence). CDR3 length equals 12 residues. V lost 2 bases to trimming and J lost 1 base, with 6 bases between them. CDR3 region: CAWSLSSYEQYF. The DNA for the CDR3 is TGTGCCTGGAGTCTGAGTTCCTACGAGCAGTACTTC.

This clone was detected only a few times. The genes are TRBV7-2 and TRBJ2-4, with TRBD2 matching 11 bases. Germline CDR1 SGHTA, CDR2 FQGNSA. This CDR3 has 17 amino acids. J lost 0 bases, V lost 4 bases, and 5 bases had no gene match. The CDR3 coding sequence is TGTGCCAGCAGCTCCCCGGGACTAGCGGTAGCCAAAAACATTCAGTACTTC. Protein: CASSSPGLAVAKNIQYF.

This clone came up a few times. The sample carries other DNA sequences with the same CDR3. Here the CDR3 reads CASSSQGYGYTF. Here the CDR3 DNA reads TGTGCCAGCAGTTCACAGGGTTATGGCTACACCTTC. J is TRBJ1-2 and V is TRBV7-9; tentative D call: TRBD1 (6 bases). Per the germline V gene, CDR1 is SEHNR and CDR2 is FQNEAQ (reference sequence). The V end was cut by 6 bases, the J end by 5 bases, with 10 bases between. This CDR3 is 12 amino acids long. The complete variable domain, with remaining parts taken from reference TRBV7-9 and TRBJ1-2, reads DTGVSQNPRHKITKRGQNVTFRCDPISEHNRLYWYRQTLGQGPEFLTYFQNEAQLEKSRLLSDRFSAERPKGSFSTLEIQRTEQGDSAMYLCASSSQGYGYTFGSGTRLTVV.

This clone came up a few times. V and J are TRBV18 and TRBJ2-5, with D perhaps TRBD2 (5 bases). The CDR3 has 14 amino acids. The V and J ends lost 6 bases and 3 bases respectively, with 14 bases between them. Germline CDR1 KGHSH, CDR2 LQKENI. The CDR3 sequence is CASSHQDGEETQYF. The CDR3 DNA reads TGTGCCAGCTCGCACCAGGACGGGGAAGAGACCCAGTACTTC.

V is TRBV18 and J is TRBJ2-4, with 8 bases aligning to TRBD2. The CDR3 contains 13 residues. Per the germline V gene, CDR1 is KGHSH and CDR2 is LQKENI. Losses at the gene ends were 8 bases for V and 9 bases for J; bases not matched to a gene: 9. CDR3 sequence reads: CASQGTSSSIQYF. CDR3 DNA: TGTGCCAGCCAGGGGACTAGTTCGTCCATTCAGTACTTC.

The chain has TRBV4-3 and TRBJ2-6; 9 positions match TRBD1. This CDR3 has 18 amino acids. The junction had 8 bases not matched to a gene; V was cut back by 4 bases and J by 1 base. Looked up from germline, CDR1 is LGHNA and CDR2 is YSLEER. CDR3: CASSRREGQGSGANVLTF. The CDR3 coding sequence is TGCGCCAGCAGCCGACGAGAGGGACAGGGATCTGGGGCCAACGTCCTGACTTTC.

The genes are TRBV19 and TRBJ1-5, with 12 bases identical to TRBD1. The CDR3 is 14 amino acids. Germline V CDR1 and CDR2: LNHDA, SQIVND (reference sequence). V gave up 7 bases and J gave up 7 bases; unmatched junction bases: 5. As DNA, the CDR3 is TGTGCCAGTACCGGGACAGGGGGCGGACAGCCCCAGCATTTT. This sequence encodes CASTGTGGGQPQHF.

This clone was detected only a few times. The chain couples TRBV28 to TRBJ2-3, with 7 positions matching TRBD2. V shed 6 bases and J 1 base; nucleotides not matched to a gene: 10. CDR1 is MDHEN, CDR2 SYDVKM, per germline. This CDR3 contains 16 residues. The CDR3 reads CASSPGVAGGTDTQYF. CDR3 sequence (DNA): TGTGCCAGCAGCCCTGGGGTGGCGGGAGGCACAGATACGCAGTATTTT.

Notes on this clone: Other DNA sequences in the sample encode the same CDR3. The CDR3 here is CASSLGGSTNEKLFF. CDR3 DNA sequence: TGTGCCAGCAGTTTAGGCGGGTCAACTAATGAAAAACTGTTTTTT. This rearrangement joins TRBV28 to TRBJ1-4; D uncertain. Per germline, CDR1 MDHEN and CDR2 SYDVKM. V was trimmed by 2 bases and J by 0 bases, leaving 7 bases between them. This CDR3 spans 15 amino acids.